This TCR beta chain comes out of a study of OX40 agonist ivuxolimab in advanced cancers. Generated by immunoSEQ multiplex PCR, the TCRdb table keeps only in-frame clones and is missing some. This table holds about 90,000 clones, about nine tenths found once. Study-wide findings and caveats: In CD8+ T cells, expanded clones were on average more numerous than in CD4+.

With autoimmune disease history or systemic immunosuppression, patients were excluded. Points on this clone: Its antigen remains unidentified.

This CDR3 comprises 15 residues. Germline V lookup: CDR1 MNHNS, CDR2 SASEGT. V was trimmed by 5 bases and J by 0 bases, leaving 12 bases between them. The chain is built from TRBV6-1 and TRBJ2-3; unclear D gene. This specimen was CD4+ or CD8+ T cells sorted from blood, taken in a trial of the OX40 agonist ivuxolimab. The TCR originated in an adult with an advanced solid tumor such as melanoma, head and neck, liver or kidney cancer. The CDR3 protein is CASSRPAMSTDTQYF. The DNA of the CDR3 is TGTGCCAGCAGTAGACCGGCCATGAGCACAGATACGCAGTATTTT.